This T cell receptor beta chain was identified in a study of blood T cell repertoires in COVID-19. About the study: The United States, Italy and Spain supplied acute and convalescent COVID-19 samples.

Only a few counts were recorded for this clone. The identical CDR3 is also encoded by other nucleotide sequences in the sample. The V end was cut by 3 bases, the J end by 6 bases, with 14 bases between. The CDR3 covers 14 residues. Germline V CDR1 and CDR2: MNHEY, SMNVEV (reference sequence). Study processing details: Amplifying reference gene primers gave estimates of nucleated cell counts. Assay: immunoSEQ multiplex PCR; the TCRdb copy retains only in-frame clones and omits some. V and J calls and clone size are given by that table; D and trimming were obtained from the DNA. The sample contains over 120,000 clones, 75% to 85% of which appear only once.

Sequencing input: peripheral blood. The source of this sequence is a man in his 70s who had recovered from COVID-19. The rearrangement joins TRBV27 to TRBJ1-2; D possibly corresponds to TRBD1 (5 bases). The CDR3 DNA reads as TGTGCCAGCAGTTTGTCCCAGGGAAAGGATGGCTACACCTTC. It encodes CASSLSQGKDGYTF.